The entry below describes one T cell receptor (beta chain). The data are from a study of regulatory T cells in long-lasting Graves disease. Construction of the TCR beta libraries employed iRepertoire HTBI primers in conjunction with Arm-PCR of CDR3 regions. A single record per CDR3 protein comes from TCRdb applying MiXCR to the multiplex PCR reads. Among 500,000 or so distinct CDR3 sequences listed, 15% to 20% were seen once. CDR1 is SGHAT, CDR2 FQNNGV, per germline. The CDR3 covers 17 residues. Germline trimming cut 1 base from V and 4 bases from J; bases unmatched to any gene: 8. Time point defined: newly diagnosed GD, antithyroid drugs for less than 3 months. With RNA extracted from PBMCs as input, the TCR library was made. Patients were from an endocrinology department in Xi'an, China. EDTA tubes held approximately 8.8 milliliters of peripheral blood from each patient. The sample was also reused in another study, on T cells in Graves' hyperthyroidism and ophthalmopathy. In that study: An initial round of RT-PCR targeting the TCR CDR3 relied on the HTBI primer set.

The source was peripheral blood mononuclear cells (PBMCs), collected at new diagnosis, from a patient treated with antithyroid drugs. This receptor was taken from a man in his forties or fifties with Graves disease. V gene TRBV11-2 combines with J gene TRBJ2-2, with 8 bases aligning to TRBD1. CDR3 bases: TGTGCCAGCAGCTTAGCTCTATCAGGGGGCCTCACCGGGGAGCTGTTTTTT. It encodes CASSLALSGGLTGELFF.